Listed here are 9 T cell receptor beta chains from one sample, sequenced in a study of tumor-infiltrating lymphocytes in primary liver carcinoma. For each extraction, RNA and DNA were obtained together from around 18-30 mg of unsorted bulk tissue. The authors made TCR beta cDNA from 500 to 600 ng total RNA with a constant-region primer. Modified slightly, ARM-PCR produced TCR beta libraries over three nested multiplex PCR rounds. The two initial PCR rounds, around 10 cycles each, used TRBV1-TRBV30 forward and C-beta reverse primers. TCRdb ran MiXCR on the multiplex PCR reads and lists one entry per CDR3 protein. The table lists approximately 120,000 distinct CDR3 sequences, under 65% of them singletons. What was sequenced was liver tumor tissue from sampling region 3. As for subset: tumor region T3, left-lateral pole. The source of these receptors is a woman aged 60-75 years with primary liver carcinoma and hepatitis B virus infection.

Remarks on this clonotype: A read error may account for a junction end that differs from germline. The chain links TRBV5-6 to TRBJ2-1, with TRBD1 as a possible D gene (5 bases). Germline V gene lookup returns CDR1 SGHDT and CDR2 YYEEEE. The CDR3 runs to 15 residues. CDR3 bases: TGTACCAGCAACTTGGAAAGGGGAAATGACAATGATCAGTTCTTC. Amino acids: CTSNLERGNDNDQFF. Full variable domain (remainder filled in from reference TRBV5-6 and TRBJ2-1): DAGVTQSPTHLIKTRGQQVTLRCSPKSGHDTVSWYQQALGQGPQFIFQYYEEEERQRGNFPDRFSGHQFPNYSSELNVNALLLGDSALYLCTSNLERGNDNDQFFGPGTRLTVL.

Concerning this clonotype itself: Since a much larger clone is just one base distant, this may be a read error. The missing conserved phenylalanine or tryptophan at the end of this CDR3 makes a read error likely. The chain is built from TRBV6-5 and TRBJ1-2; 7 bases agree with TRBD1. This CDR3 region has 12 residues. Germline V CDR1 and CDR2: MNHEY, SVGAGI. V lost 6 bases, J lost 4 bases, and 2 bases stayed unmatched. The CDR3 reads CASSPGGYGYTL. The CDR3 DNA sequence: TGTGCCAGCAGCCCAGGGGGCTATGGCTACACCCTC.

In this sample, this clonotype turned up a few times. Since a much larger clone is just one base distant, this may be a read error. This chain links TRBV12-5 with TRBJ1-1; a weak D match, TRBD1 (5 bases). V was shortened by 4 bases and J by 3 bases, with 6 bases between the two germline ends. The CDR3 loop spans 12 amino acids. In germline, CDR1 is LGHNT, CDR2 FRNRAP. DNA for the CDR3: TGTGCTAGTGGTTGGGGGGACACTGAAGCTTTCTTT. Translating it yields CASGWGDTEAFF.

In regard to this clonotype: A single base separates this from a much larger clone, so it may be a read error. The gene calls are TRBV5-5 and TRBJ1-2, with 9 bases lining up with TRBD1. Losses at the gene ends were 4 bases for V and 7 bases for J; bases not matched to a gene: 5. The CDR3 sequence is 13 residues long. Per germline, CDR1 SGHKS and CDR2 YYEKEE (reference sequence). Here the CDR3 DNA reads TGTGCCAGCAGCATGGGGGGACAGGGTGGCTACACCTTC. It is translated as CASSMGGQGGYTF.

Points on this clonotype: The junction and the germline gene differ at one end; a read error may be behind it. The chain has TRBV11-1 and TRBJ2-1, with TRBD1 identical over 7 bases. Germline values: CDR1 SGHAT, CDR2 FQDESV (reference sequence). The CDR3 totals 16 residues. This CDR3 is CACSTGGAGGFNEQFF. CDR3 coding DNA: TGTGCCTGCAGCACTGGGGGTGCAGGGGGTTTCAATGAGCAGTTCTTC.

The CDR3 loop reads CSVDVRDEQYF. CDR3 sequence (DNA): TGCAGCGTTGACGTCCGGGACGAGCAGTACTTC. The chain uses TRBV29-1 and TRBJ2-7, with D hard to call. Looked up from germline, CDR1 is SQVTM and CDR2 is ANQGSEA. CDR3 length equals 11 residues. Trimming shortened V by 3 bases and J by 5 bases, and 8 bases separated the two germline ends.

As for this clonotype: A much larger clone sits a single nucleotide away, making a read error possible. CDR3 coding DNA: TGTGCCATCAGTGAAGTAGAGAGCAAAAACATTCAGTACTTC. Amino acid sequence: CAISEVESKNIQYF. J is TRBJ2-4 and V is TRBV10-3; D is unclear. The CDR3 is 14 residues long. The V gene lost 3 bases and the J gene lost 3 bases, with 9 bases spanning the gap. Germline assignment: CDR1 ENHRY and CDR2 SYGVKD.

Comments on this clonotype: An end of the junction does not agree with germline; a read error may underlie this. The chain couples TRBV11-2 to TRBJ2-3; D remains ambiguous. Per germline, CDR1 SGHAT and CDR2 FQNNGV. The CDR3 is made up of 15 amino acids. The CDR3 loop is CACSLVSCSTDTQYF. CDR3 sequence (DNA): TGTGCCTGCAGCTTAGTAAGTTGCAGCACAGATACGCAGTATTTT. The whole variable domain, filled in from reference TRBV11-2 and TRBJ2-3, reads EAGVAQSPRYKIIEKRQSVAFWCNPISGHATLYWYQQILGQGPKLLIQFQNNGVVDDSQLPKDRFSAERLKGVDSTLKIQPAKLEDSAVYLCACSLVSCSTDTQYFGPGTRLTVL.

The J gene is TRBJ2-3, the V gene TRBV6-1; a weak D match, TRBD1 (6 bases). The length of the CDR3 is 15 residues. Deletions cut 3 bases from V and 3 bases from J, with 13 bases between. Germline values: CDR1 MNHNS, CDR2 SASEGT. CDR3 amino acids: CASSDGGFPTDTQYF. The CDR3 coding sequence is TGTGCCAGCAGTGATGGGGGCTTTCCTACAGATACGCAGTATTTT.